One and the same sample provided the 25 T cell receptor beta chains below, sequenced in a study of T cells in Graves' hyperthyroidism and ophthalmopathy. The investigators amplified TCR beta CDR3 regions from RNA transcripts. HTBI primers were the set used in a first-round RT-PCR of the TCR CDR3. TCRdb passed the multiplex PCR reads through MiXCR, listing each CDR3 protein once. The table shows some 360,000 distinct CDR3 sequences, with 14% occurring only once. Source material: blood. The origin of the receptors is an older woman with Graves' hyperthyroidism.

This clonotype occurred many times. The chain recombines TRBV12-5 with TRBJ2-1, with 10 bases that match TRBD2. V lost 0 bases to trimming and J lost 6 bases; unmatched junction nucleotides: 5. CDR1 and CDR2 from the germline V gene are LGHNT and FRNRAP. The CDR3 has 16 residues. In DNA form, the CDR3 reads TGTGCTAGTGGTTTGGTAGTTCAGCGGGGGGGCAATGAGCAGTTCTTC. Amino acids: CASGLVVQRGGNEQFF.

The table lists this clonotype with many counts. This chain connects TRBV19 to TRBJ2-1, with D perhaps given as TRBD1 or TRBD2 (7 bases each). This CDR3 has 15 residues. CDR1 LNHDA and CDR2 SQIVND come from the germline V gene (reference sequence). V was shortened by 7 bases and J by 7 bases, with 20 bases between the two germline ends. The CDR3 loop is CASTAQGRADNEQFF. In DNA, the CDR3 is TGTGCCAGTACCGCACAGGGGAGGGCTGATAATGAGCAGTTCTTC.

This clonotype was recorded many times. The CDR3 spells CSARASGTSGRTQYF. As DNA, the CDR3 is TGCAGTGCTAGAGCGTCCGGGACTAGCGGGAGAACGCAGTACTTC. The genes are TRBV20-1 and TRBJ2-7; 14 bases line up with TRBD2. The CDR3 is 15 amino acids. J gave up 9 bases and V 1 base, and 8 bases lay outside the gene matches. Germline loops: CDR1 DFQATT, CDR2 SNEGSKA (reference sequence).

The sample holds many counts of this clonotype. The chain links TRBV6-1 to TRBJ1-2; 10 nucleotides match TRBD1. The V gene end was trimmed by 6 bases and the J gene end by 8 bases; junction bases not matched to a gene: 3. The germline V gene has CDR1 MNHNS and CDR2 SASEGT. This CDR3 has 12 amino acids. The CDR3 bases are TGTGCCAGCAGGACAGGGGGCGAGGGCTACACCTTC. Its translation is CASRTGGEGYTF.

This clonotype was counted at least ten times. The rearrangement uses TRBV2 and TRBJ1-6, with D maybe TRBD1 (5 bases). V was cut by 2 bases and J by 9 bases, with 11 bases left in between. The germline V gene encodes CDR1 SNHLY and CDR2 FYNNEI. The CDR3 extends over 14 amino acids. The CDR3: CASSEQGSGSPLHF. The CDR3 DNA is TGTGCCAGCAGTGAACAGGGTAGTGGTTCACCCCTCCACTTT.

This clonotype was detected ten times or more. This rearrangement joins TRBV20-1 to TRBJ1-2; 9 nucleotides agree with TRBD1. The CDR3 spans 14 residues. V lost 5 bases and J lost 8; bases outside the gene matches: 12. Germline CDR1 DFQATT, CDR2 SNEGSKA (reference sequence). CDR3 amino acids: CSARLTGTGFGYTF. The CDR3 bases are TGCAGTGCTCGATTGACCGGGACAGGGTTCGGCTACACCTTC.

V gene TRBV19 combines with J gene TRBJ2-3; D remains ambiguous. Trimming removed 7 bases at V and 3 bases at J, with 11 bases between. CDR1 and CDR2 from the germline V gene are LNHDA and SQIVND (reference sequence). The CDR3 runs to 13 residues. The CDR3 DNA follows: TGTGCCAGTATGATCTTGGGGACAGATACGCAGTATTTT. It encodes CASMILGTDTQYF.

There are many counts of this clonotype. The rearrangement links TRBV27 to TRBJ2-6; D is perhaps TRBD1 or TRBD2 (6 bases each). The CDR3 extends over 14 amino acids. Trimming pared 6 bases from V and 2 bases from J, leaving 8 bases between. Germline assignment: CDR1 MNHEY and CDR2 SMNVEV (reference sequence). DNA of the CDR3: TGTGCCAGCAGGGGGGGCACTGGGGCCAACGTCCTGACTTTC. It encodes CASRGGTGANVLTF.

The genes are TRBV6-1 and TRBJ2-1, with 10 positions matching TRBD1. The V and J ends lost 6 bases and 7 bases, in that order; junction bases with no gene match: 18. There are 18 residues in the CDR3. Germline V gene lookup returns CDR1 MNHNS and CDR2 SASEGT. The chain's CDR3 is CASRLGQGTGRAGNEQFF. DNA of the CDR3: TGTGCCAGCAGGCTGGGACAGGGGACCGGGAGGGCCGGGAATGAGCAGTTCTTC.

This clonotype has a count of ten or more. The chain recombines TRBV5-1 with TRBJ2-7, with 8 bases fitting TRBD2. CDR1 and CDR2 from the germline V gene are SGHRS and YFSETQ. The ends lost 4 bases at V and 0 bases at J; junction bases unmatched: 6. The CDR3 extends over 15 amino acids. Here the CDR3 DNA reads TGCGCCAGCAGCAGGGGACTAGGGAGCTCCTACGAGCAGTACTTC. This encodes CASSRGLGSSYEQYF.

This clonotype was recorded a few times. The J gene is TRBJ2-3, the V gene TRBV7-9; the D is unclear. The germline V gene encodes CDR1 SEHNR and CDR2 FQNEAQ (reference sequence). V shed 5 bases and J shed 4 bases, with 13 bases lying between them. The CDR3 covers 14 residues. CDR3 nucleotide sequence: TGTGCCAGCAGCCCTACCATAACCCCAGATACGCAGTATTTT. This codes for CASSPTITPDTQYF.

This clonotype has a count of ten or more. The rearrangement links TRBV5-1 to TRBJ2-4, with D possibly TRBD2 on 5 matching bases. CDR1 and CDR2 from the germline V gene are SGHRS and YFSETQ. The germline V and J ends were trimmed by 0 bases and 8 bases, with 12 bases remaining between them. CDR3 length equals 14 residues. The CDR3 DNA is TGCGCCAGCAGCTTGGAACCCGGCGGGTACATTCAGTACTTC. Its translation: CASSLEPGGYIQYF.

This clonotype was observed a handful of times. The V gene is TRBV3-1, the J gene TRBJ2-7; no reliable D call. The ends were cut back, 2 bases at V and 3 bases at J, with 14 bases in the middle. Germline V gene sequence: CDR1 LGHDT, CDR2 YNNKEL (reference sequence). The CDR3 spans 15 residues. The CDR3 sequence is CASSQTEDGFYEQYF. For the CDR3, the DNA is TGTGCCAGCAGCCAAACAGAGGACGGGTTCTACGAGCAGTACTTC.

This clonotype was detected many times. The rearrangement links TRBV18 to TRBJ2-7; no clear D gene. This CDR3 has 15 residues. Per the germline V gene, CDR1 is KGHSH and CDR2 is LQKENI. Trimming cost V 5 bases and J 0 bases, with 14 bases left between them. CDR3 region: CASSGVGTTSYEQYF. As DNA, the CDR3 is TGTGCCAGCTCAGGGGTTGGCACTACCTCCTACGAGCAGTACTTC.

The table lists this clonotype with a few counts. The chain employs TRBV7-2 and TRBJ1-5; 11 bases line up with TRBD1. The CDR3 loop spans 17 amino acids. Unmatched junction bases numbered 8, after V lost 5 bases and J lost 2 bases. Germline CDR1 and CDR2: SGHTA and FQGNSA. This chain's CDR3 is CASSGGTGGFGNQPQHF. For the CDR3, the DNA is TGTGCCAGCAGCGGCGGGACAGGGGGTTTTGGCAATCAGCCCCAGCATTTT.

This clonotype was detected ten times or more. The gene calls are TRBV3-1 and TRBJ2-7; no firm D call. CDR3 size: 18 residues. The V gene's germline CDR1 is LGHDT and CDR2 YNNKEL (reference sequence). V lost 0 bases and J lost 1, with 19 bases in between. The CDR3 sequence: CASSQDIREASVSYEQYF. In nucleotides, the CDR3 is TGTGCCAGCAGCCAAGATATTCGTGAAGCGTCGGTTTCCTACGAGCAGTACTTC.

This clonotype was recorded at least ten times. The CDR3 DNA sequence: TGCAGTGCTAGAGGACTAGTAGCGGGAGTCTCCTACAATGAGCAGTTCTTC. This gives the protein CSARGLVAGVSYNEQFF. V gene TRBV20-1 combines with J gene TRBJ2-1, with 9 bases matching TRBD2. The CDR3 contains 17 residues. Germline CDR1 DFQATT, CDR2 SNEGSKA (reference sequence). Losses at the gene ends were 1 base for V and 0 bases for J; bases not matched to a gene: 7.

This clonotype was counted a few times. The rearrangement links TRBV6-2 or TRBV6-3 to TRBJ2-1; 14 bases agree with TRBD2. J lost 15 bases, V lost 6 bases, and 19 bases had no gene match. This CDR3 contains 17 residues. Germline loops: CDR1 MNHEY, CDR2 SVGEGT. CDR3 DNA sequence: TGTGCCAGCAGCGAAACCGGGACTAGCGGGAGCAAAGGCAGGATGTTCTTC. Amino acid sequence: CASSETGTSGSKGRMFF.

The chain carries TRBV9 and TRBJ2-1, with TRBD2 matching 13 bases. The CDR3 consists of 17 residues. The V gene's germline CDR1 is SGDLS and CDR2 YYNGEE. The junction had 6 bases not matched to a gene; V was cut back by 0 bases and J by 6 bases. The CDR3 region is CASSVDVRTSGSNEQFF. The DNA of the CDR3 is TGTGCCAGCAGCGTAGACGTTAGGACTAGCGGGAGCAATGAGCAGTTCTTC.

This clonotype was detected a few times. The CDR3 sequence: CASSEWGGSETQYF. The CDR3 region has the DNA TGTGCCAGCAGTGAATGGGGAGGGTCCGAGACCCAGTACTTC. The rearrangement joins TRBV25-1 to TRBJ2-5; TRBD2 agrees at 7 bases. J lost 5 bases, V lost 1 base, and 4 bases had no gene match. CDR3 size: 14 residues. Germline V gene sequence: CDR1 MGHDK, CDR2 SYGVNS.

The chain carries TRBV4-1 and TRBJ1-6; D call uncertain. CDR1 MGHRA and CDR2 YSYEKL come from the germline V gene. The CDR3 runs 15 residues. Trimming removed 1 base at V and 7 bases at J, with 11 bases between. This chain's CDR3 is CASSQAGQTNSPLHF. In DNA, the CDR3 is TGCGCCAGCAGCCAAGCTGGGCAGACCAATTCACCCCTCCACTTT.

This clonotype was counted at least ten times. This chain connects TRBV30 to TRBJ1-6; D is possibly TRBD1 (5 bases). Germline V gives CDR1 GTSNPN, CDR2 SVGIG (reference sequence). V was cut by 0 bases and J by 7 bases, with 7 bases left in between. The CDR3 spans 13 residues. The CDR3 sequence: CAWSVQGNSPLHF. CDR3 nucleotide sequence: TGTGCCTGGAGTGTCCAGGGCAATTCACCCCTCCACTTT.

V gene TRBV12-3 or TRBV12-4 combines with J gene TRBJ2-7; 11 nucleotides match TRBD2. This CDR3 is built from 17 residues. Losses at the gene ends were 5 bases for V and 2 bases for J; bases not matched to a gene: 11. The CDR3 protein is CASSMQLAGAGPYEQYF. The DNA of the CDR3 is TGTGCCAGCAGTATGCAACTAGCGGGAGCGGGCCCCTACGAGCAGTACTTC.

This clonotype was detected ten times or more. An end of the junction differs from the germline gene, which may be a read error. This chain links TRBV7-9 with TRBJ2-2; D may be TRBD2 (5 bases). CDR1 is SEHNR and CDR2 is FQNEAQ in the germline V gene (reference sequence). The CDR3 has 14 amino acids. CDR3 residues: CASSLAPNTGELFF. For the CDR3, the DNA is TGTGCCAGCAGCCTAGCCCCGAACACCGGGGAGCTGTTTTTT.

J is TRBJ1-1 and V is TRBV28; D might be TRBD1 (6 bases). Trimming removed 6 bases from V and 6 bases from J, with 17 bases in between. From germline, CDR1 is MDHEN and CDR2 SYDVKM. The CDR3 sequence is 14 residues long. CDR3 residues: CASRSPGARAEAFF. In DNA form, the CDR3 reads TGTGCCAGCAGATCGCCGGGGGCGCGGGCTGAAGCTTTCTTT.